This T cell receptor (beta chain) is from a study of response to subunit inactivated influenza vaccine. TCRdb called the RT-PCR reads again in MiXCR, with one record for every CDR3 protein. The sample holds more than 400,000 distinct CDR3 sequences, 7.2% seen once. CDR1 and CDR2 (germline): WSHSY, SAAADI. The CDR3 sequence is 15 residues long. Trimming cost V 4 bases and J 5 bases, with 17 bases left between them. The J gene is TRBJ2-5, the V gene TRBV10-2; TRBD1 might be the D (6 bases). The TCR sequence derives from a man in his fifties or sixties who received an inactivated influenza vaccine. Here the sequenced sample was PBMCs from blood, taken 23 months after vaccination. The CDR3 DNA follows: TGCGCCAGCAGTGTAGGCAGGGGCCCTCCCGAGACCCAGTACTTC. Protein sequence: CASSVGRGPPETQYF.